This T cell receptor beta chain appears in the sequencing data of a study of radiation and T cells in renal cell carcinoma. Study overall: Nephrectomy followed 15 Gy stereotactic body radiation by 4 weeks.

Time point described: blood 2 weeks post-SBRT. Treatment denoted: 15 Gy SBRT to primary tumor, nephrectomy 4 weeks later. After SBRT, blood was collected at 2 and 4 weeks, plus baseline. Clear cell pathology was present in this patient's renal cell carcinoma. A note on this clone: Its antigen remains unknown.

Here immunoSEQ multiplex PCR was the method, and the copy in TCRdb shows in-frame clones only, minus some. The repertoire holds about 130,000 clones, with 75% to 85% as singletons. Study observations and caveats: Without pretreatment biopsies, baseline tumor clonotype presence was undetermined.

This sequence originates from a woman between 55 and 75 years old with renal cell carcinoma. The specimen was blood, collected from a patient whose treatment included radiotherapy and nephrectomy.

DNA of the CDR3: TGTGCCAGCAGCTTGGGGAATGTCAGGCCTGGGGCCAACGTCCTGACTTTC. It encodes CASSLGNVRPGANVLTF. The V and J genes are TRBV5-4 and TRBJ2-6, with unresolved D. V dropped 0 bases and J dropped 2 bases, with 12 bases sitting between them. Germline CDR1 SGHNT, CDR2 YYREEE (reference sequence). CDR3 length: 17 residues.